This TCR beta chain was profiled in a study of T cell responses to AZD1222 COVID-19 vaccine. The repertoire was sequenced with immunoSEQ multiplex PCR; TCRdb's copy has only in-frame clones and lacks some. The table includes about 140,000 clones, roughly nine tenths detected once. Broader study findings: The study found vaccine-associated CD4 TCRs spanning spike, dominant at 160-218 and 743-854.

Per the germline V gene, CDR1 is MNHNS and CDR2 is SASEGT. Unmatched junction bases numbered 9, after V lost 2 bases and J lost 6 bases. The CDR3 is 17 residues long. Of note for this clone: Its target is not known.

Sequenced here: peripheral blood, sampled on day 0 of AZD1222 vaccination. This receptor was taken from an adult in good health. This sequence joins TRBV6-1 and TRBJ2-2; 10 positions agree with TRBD2. CDR3 DNA sequence: TGTGCCAGCAGTGAATACCCGGGACTAGCGAGAGCCGGGGAGCTGTTTTTT. Its translation: CASSEYPGLARAGELFF.